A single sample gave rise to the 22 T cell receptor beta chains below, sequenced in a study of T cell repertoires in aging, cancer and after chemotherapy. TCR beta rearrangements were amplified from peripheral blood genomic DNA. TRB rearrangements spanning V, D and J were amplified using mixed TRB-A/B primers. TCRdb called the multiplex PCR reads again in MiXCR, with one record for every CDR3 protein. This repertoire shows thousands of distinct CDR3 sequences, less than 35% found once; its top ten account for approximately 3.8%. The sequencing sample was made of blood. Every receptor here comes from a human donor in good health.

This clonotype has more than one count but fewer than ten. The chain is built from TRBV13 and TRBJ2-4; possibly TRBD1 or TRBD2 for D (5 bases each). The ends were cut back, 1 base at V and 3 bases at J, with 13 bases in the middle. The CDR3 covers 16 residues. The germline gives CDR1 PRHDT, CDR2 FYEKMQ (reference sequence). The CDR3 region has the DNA TGTGCCAGCAGCTTAGTATGGGGGAGAAGCAAAAACATTCAGTACTTC. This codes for CASSLVWGRSKNIQYF.

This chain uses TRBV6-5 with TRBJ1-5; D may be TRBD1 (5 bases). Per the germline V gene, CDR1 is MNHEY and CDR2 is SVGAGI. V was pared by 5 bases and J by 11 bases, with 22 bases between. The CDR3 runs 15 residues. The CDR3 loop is CASSTYRDRVRAQHF. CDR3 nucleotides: TGTGCCAGCAGTACGTACCGGGACCGCGTCCGGGCCCAGCATTTT.

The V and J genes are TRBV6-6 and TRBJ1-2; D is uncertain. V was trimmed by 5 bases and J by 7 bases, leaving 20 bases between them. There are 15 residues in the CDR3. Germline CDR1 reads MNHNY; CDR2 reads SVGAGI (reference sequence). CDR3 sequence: CASSNGRSGKVGYTF. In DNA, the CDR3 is TGTGCCAGCAGTAACGGACGCAGCGGCAAGGTTGGCTACACCTTC.

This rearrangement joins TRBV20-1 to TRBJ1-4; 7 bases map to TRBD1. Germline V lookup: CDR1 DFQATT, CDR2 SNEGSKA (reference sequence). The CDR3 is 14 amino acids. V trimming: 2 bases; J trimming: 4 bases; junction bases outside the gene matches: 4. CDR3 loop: CSARRQGLNEKLFF. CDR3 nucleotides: TGCAGTGCTAGAAGACAGGGTCTTAATGAAAAACTGTTTTTT.

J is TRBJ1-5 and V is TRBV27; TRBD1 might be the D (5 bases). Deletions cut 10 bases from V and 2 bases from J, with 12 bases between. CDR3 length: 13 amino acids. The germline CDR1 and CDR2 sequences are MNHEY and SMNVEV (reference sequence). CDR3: CATGTAGNQPQHF. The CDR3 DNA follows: TGTGCCACAGGGACTGCGGGCAATCAGCCCCAGCATTTT.

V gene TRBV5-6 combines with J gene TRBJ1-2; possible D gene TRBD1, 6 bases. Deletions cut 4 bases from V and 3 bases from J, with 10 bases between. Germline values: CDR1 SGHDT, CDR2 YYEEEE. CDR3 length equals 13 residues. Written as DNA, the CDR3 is TGTGCCAGCAGCCCAGGGGTGGACTATGGCTACACCTTC. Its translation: CASSPGVDYGYTF.

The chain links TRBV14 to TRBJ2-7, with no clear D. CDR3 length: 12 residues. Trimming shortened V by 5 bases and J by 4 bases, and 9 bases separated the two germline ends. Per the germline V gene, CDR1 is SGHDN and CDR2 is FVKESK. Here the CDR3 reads CASSFQGYEQYF. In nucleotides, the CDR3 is TGTGCCAGCAGCTTCCAAGGGTACGAGCAGTACTTC. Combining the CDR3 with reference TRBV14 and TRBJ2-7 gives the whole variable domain EAGVTQFPSHSVIEKGQTVTLRCDPISGHDNLYWYRRVMGKEIKFLLHFVKESKQDESGMPNNRFLAERTGGTYSTLKVQPAELEDSGVYFCASSFQGYEQYFGPGTRLTVT.

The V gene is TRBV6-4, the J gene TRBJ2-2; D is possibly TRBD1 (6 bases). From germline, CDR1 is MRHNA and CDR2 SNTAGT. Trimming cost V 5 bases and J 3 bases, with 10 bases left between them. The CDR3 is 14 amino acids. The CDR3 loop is CASSPSGDTGELFF. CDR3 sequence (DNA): TGTGCCAGCAGTCCTTCAGGGGACACCGGGGAGCTGTTTTTT.

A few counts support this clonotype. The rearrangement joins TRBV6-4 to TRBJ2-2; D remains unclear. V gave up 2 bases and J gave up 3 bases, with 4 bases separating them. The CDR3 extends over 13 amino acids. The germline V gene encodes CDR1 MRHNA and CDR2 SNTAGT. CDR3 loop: CASSDRDTGELFF. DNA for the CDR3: TGTGCCAGCAGTGACAGGGACACCGGGGAGCTGTTTTTT.

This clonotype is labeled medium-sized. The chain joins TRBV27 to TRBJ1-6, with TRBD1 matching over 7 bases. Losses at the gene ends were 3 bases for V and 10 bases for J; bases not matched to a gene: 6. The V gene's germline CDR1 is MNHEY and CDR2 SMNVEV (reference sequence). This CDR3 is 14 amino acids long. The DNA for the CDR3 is TGTGCCAGCAGTTTCCAGGGGGGTCAGTCACCCCTCCACTTT. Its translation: CASSFQGGQSPLHF.

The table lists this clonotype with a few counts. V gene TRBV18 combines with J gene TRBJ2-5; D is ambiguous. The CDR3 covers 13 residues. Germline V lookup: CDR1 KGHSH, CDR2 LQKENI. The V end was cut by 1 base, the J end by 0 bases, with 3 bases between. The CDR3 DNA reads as TGTGCCAGCTCACCACTGTACCAAGAGACCCAGTACTTC. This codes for CASSPLYQETQYF.

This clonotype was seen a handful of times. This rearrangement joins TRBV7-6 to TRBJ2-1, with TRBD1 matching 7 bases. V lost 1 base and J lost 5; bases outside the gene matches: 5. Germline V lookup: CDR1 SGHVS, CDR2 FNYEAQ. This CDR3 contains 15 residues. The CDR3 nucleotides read TGTGCCAGCAGCTTAGAGGCCGGGACAGACAATGAGCAGTTCTTC. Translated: CASSLEAGTDNEQFF. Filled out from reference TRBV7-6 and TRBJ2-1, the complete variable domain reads GAGVSQSPRYKVTKRGQDVALRCDPISGHVSLYWYRQALGQGPEFLTYFNYEAQQDKSGLPNDRFSAERPEGSISTLTIQRTEQRDSAMYRCASSLEAGTDNEQFFGPGTRLTVL.

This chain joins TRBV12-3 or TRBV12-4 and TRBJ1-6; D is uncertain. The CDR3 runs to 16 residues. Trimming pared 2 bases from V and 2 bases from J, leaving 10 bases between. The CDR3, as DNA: TGTGCCAGCAGTTTATCCCACGGCGCCTATAATTCACCCCTCCACTTT. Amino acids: CASSLSHGAYNSPLHF.

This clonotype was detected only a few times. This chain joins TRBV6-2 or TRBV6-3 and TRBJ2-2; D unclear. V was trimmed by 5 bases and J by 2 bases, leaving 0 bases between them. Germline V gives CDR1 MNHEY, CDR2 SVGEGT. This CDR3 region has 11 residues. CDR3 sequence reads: CASSNTGELFF. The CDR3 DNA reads TGTGCCAGCAGTAACACCGGGGAGCTGTTTTTT.

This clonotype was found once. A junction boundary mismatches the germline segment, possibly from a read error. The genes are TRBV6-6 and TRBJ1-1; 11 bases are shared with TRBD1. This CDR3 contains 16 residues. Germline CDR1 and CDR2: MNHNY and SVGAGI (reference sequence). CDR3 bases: TGTGCCATCAGTGGCCGGACAGGGGGCTTGAACACTGAAGCTTTCTTT. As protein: CAISGRTGGLNTEAFF.

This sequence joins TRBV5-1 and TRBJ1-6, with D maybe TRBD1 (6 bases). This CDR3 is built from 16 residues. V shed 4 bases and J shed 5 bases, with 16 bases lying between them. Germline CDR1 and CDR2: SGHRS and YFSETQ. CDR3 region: CASSPSTGRHNSPLHF. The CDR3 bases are TGCGCCAGCAGCCCATCGACAGGAAGGCATAATTCACCCCTCCACTTT.

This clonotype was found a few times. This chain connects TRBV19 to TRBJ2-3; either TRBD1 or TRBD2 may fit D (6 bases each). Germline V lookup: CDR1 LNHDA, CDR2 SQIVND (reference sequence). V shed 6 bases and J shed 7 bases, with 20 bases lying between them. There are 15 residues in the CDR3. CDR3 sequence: CASRNRDSPLHTQYF. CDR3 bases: TGTGCCAGTAGAAACAGGGACTCCCCCCTTCATACGCAGTATTTT.

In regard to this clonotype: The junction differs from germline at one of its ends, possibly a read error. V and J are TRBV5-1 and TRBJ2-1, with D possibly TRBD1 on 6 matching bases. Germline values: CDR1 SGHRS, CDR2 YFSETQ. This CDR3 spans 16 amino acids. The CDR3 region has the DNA TGTGCCAGCAGCTCCGAGACAGGAGGTAGTCCCCATGAGCAGTTCTTC. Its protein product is CASSSETGGSPHEQFF.

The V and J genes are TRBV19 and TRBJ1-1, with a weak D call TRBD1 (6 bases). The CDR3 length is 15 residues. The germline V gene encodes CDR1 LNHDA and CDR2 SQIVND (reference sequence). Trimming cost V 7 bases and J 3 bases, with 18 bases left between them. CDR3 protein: CASKRAETGYTEAFF. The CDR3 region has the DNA TGTGCCAGTAAGAGGGCCGAGACAGGCTACACTGAAGCTTTCTTT.

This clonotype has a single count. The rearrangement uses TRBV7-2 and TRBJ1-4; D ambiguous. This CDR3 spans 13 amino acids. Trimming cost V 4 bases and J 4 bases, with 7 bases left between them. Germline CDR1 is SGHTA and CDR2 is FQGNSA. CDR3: CASSWSINEKLFF. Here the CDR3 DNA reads TGTGCCAGCAGCTGGAGTATTAATGAAAAACTGTTTTTT.

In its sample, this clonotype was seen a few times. The CDR3 DNA sequence: TGTGCCAGCAGAGCGACAGGGGGCCTGGTCTACGAGCAGTACTTC. Protein product: CASRATGGLVYEQYF. The chain carries TRBV6-2 or TRBV6-3 and TRBJ2-7; 10 bases line up with TRBD1. Germline V gene data show CDR1 as MNHEY and CDR2 as SVGEGT. V lost 6 bases to trimming and J lost 3 bases; unmatched junction nucleotides: 8. This CDR3 is built from 15 residues.

DNA for the CDR3: TGCGCCAGCAGCTTGGAGTACAGGGGGTCGAACACCGGGGAGCTGTTTTTT. This translates into CASSLEYRGSNTGELFF. The V and J genes are TRBV5-1 and TRBJ2-2, with TRBD1 identical over 8 bases. CDR1 SGHRS and CDR2 YFSETQ come from the germline V gene. With 0 bases clipped from V and 0 bases from J, the junction kept 4 bases outside the gene matches. This CDR3 is built from 17 residues.